The 13 T cell receptor beta chains below were found in one sample sequenced in a study of T cell repertoires in cytomegalovirus infection. These receptors are not linked to any known antigen. MiXCR, applied by TCRdb to the reads, yields one record per CDR3 protein. The table lists around 900,000 distinct CDR3 sequences, approximately 33% of them singletons. Specimen: cultured CD8+ T cells from PBMCs, collected from culture after CMV antigen stimulation. The receptors here all came from a human donor in good health (CMV status not recorded). Some clones in this sample may be carry-over from other donors' samples.

The V call is TRBV6-1, the J call TRBJ1-6; a possible D gene is TRBD1 (5 bases). CDR1 MNHNS and CDR2 SASEGT come from the germline V gene. The CDR3 has 18 residues. V was pared by 2 bases and J by 2 bases, with 16 bases between. The CDR3: CASSETAGGRTYNSPLHF. CDR3 DNA: TGTGCCAGCAGTGAAACGGCGGGGGGACGGACCTATAATTCACCCCTCCACTTT.

This clonotype appeared a few times. This chain links TRBV6-5 with TRBJ1-5, with no clear D. V lost 6 bases and J lost 4, with 7 bases in between. The CDR3 has 12 amino acids. Germline V gene sequence: CDR1 MNHEY, CDR2 SVGAGI. The CDR3 DNA is TGTGCCAGCAGGGGTTGGAATCAGCCCCAGCATTTT. Protein: CASRGWNQPQHF.

The DNA of the CDR3 is TGTGCCAGCAGTGAATATTTTGTGACTCCCGGCTCCTACGAGCAGTACTTC. Protein product: CASSEYFVTPGSYEQYF. The rearrangement uses TRBV25-1 and TRBJ2-7; no definite D call. Per germline, CDR1 MGHDK and CDR2 SYGVNS. The CDR3 loop spans 17 amino acids. The V gene lost 0 bases and the J gene lost 0 bases, with 15 bases spanning the gap.

V is TRBV27 and J is TRBJ2-7; D not certain. With 8 bases removed from V and 6 bases from J, the gap between germline ends came to 8 bases. The CDR3 extends over 10 amino acids. Germline V gene sequence: CDR1 MNHEY, CDR2 SMNVEV (reference sequence). The CDR3 spells CASGRTEQYF. The CDR3 DNA reads as TGTGCCAGCGGTAGAACCGAGCAGTACTTC.

This chain uses TRBV9 with TRBJ2-3, with 10 bases that match TRBD2. V was clipped by 3 bases and J by 5 bases; unmatched bases: 9. The V gene's germline CDR1 is SGDLS and CDR2 YYNGEE. This CDR3 is built from 16 residues. The CDR3 DNA reads as TGTGCCAGCAGCGGGTATAGCGGGGGGCCCCTAGATACGCAGTATTTT. Translated, it gives CASSGYSGGPLDTQYF.

This sequence joins TRBV6-6 and TRBJ2-3; D remains unclear. The CDR3 is 15 amino acids. Germline V CDR1 and CDR2: MNHNY, SVGAGI (reference sequence). Deletions cut 5 bases from V and 2 bases from J, with 14 bases between. CDR3 in amino acids: CASSPLDVLTDTQYF. CDR3 nucleotide sequence: TGTGCCAGCAGTCCGCTGGACGTCCTCACAGATACGCAGTATTTT.

This clonotype was seen repeatedly, ten times or more. The rearrangement joins TRBV7-9 to TRBJ2-2; 9 bases agree with TRBD1. This CDR3 region has 15 residues. CDR1 SEHNR and CDR2 FQNEAQ come from the germline V gene (reference sequence). V gave up 5 bases and J gave up 5 bases; unmatched junction bases: 6. The CDR3 is CASSSRDRETGELFF. For the CDR3, the DNA is TGTGCCAGCAGCAGCCGGGACAGGGAGACCGGGGAGCTGTTTTTT.

The V gene is TRBV10-2, the J gene TRBJ2-7; D remains ambiguous. With 2 bases removed from V and 3 bases from J, the gap between germline ends came to 11 bases. The CDR3 is 14 amino acids. CDR1 and CDR2 (germline): WSHSY, SAAADI. CDR3 nucleotides: TGCGCCAGCAGTGAGAGGGTCGAAAACTACGAGCAGTACTTC. Translated: CASSERVENYEQYF.

Many counts were recorded for this clonotype. V usage is TRBV7-2 and J usage is TRBJ2-1, with TRBD1 as a possible D gene (5 bases). The CDR3 has 13 amino acids. V was clipped by 5 bases and J by 10 bases, with 15 bases between them. Germline V gene sequence: CDR1 SGHTA, CDR2 FQGNSA. CDR3 in DNA: TGTGCCAGCAGCCACCGACAGCCTCCAGAGCAGTTCTTC. Translated: CASSHRQPPEQFF. The full variable domain, in which reference TRBV7-2 and TRBJ2-1 provide the parts outside the CDR3, is GAGVSQSPSNKVTEKGKDVELRCDPISGHTALYWYRQSLGQGLEFLIYFQGNSAPDKSGLPSDRFSAERTGGSVSTLTIQRTQQEDSAVYLCASSHRQPPEQFFGPGTRLTVL.

J is TRBJ1-1 and V is TRBV2; 8 nucleotides align to TRBD1. Germline V gene sequence: CDR1 SNHLY, CDR2 FYNNEI. V gave up 8 bases and J gave up 10 bases; unmatched junction bases: 6. The length of the CDR3 is 11 residues. In DNA form, the CDR3 reads TGTGCCAGCGAACCCGGGACAGGAGCTTTCTTT. Its translation is CASEPGTGAFF.

The rearrangement uses TRBV6-6 and TRBJ2-1; maybe TRBD1 (6 bases). Germline V gene sequence: CDR1 MNHNY, CDR2 SVGAGI (reference sequence). The CDR3 spans 15 residues. The V and J ends lost 0 bases and 4 bases respectively, with 10 bases between them. The CDR3 nucleotides are TGTGCCAGCAGTTACTCGATAGGGGGTTACAATGAGCAGTTCTTC. Translating it yields CASSYSIGGYNEQFF.

The V call is TRBV7-9, the J call TRBJ2-1, with 8 positions matching TRBD1. The CDR3 consists of 16 residues. With V trimmed by 1 base and J by 6 bases, 8 bases remained unmatched. Germline assignment: CDR1 SEHNR and CDR2 FQNEAQ (reference sequence). CDR3 loop: CASSLDGQGYFNEQFF. The CDR3 coding sequence is TGTGCCAGCAGCTTAGACGGACAGGGTTACTTCAATGAGCAGTTCTTC.

This clonotype was detected only a few times. This chain links TRBV12-3 or TRBV12-4 with TRBJ2-7; D may be TRBD1 or TRBD2 (5 bases each). V was trimmed by 3 bases and J by 0 bases, leaving 9 bases between them. This CDR3 has 14 residues. In DNA form, the CDR3 reads TGTGCCAGCAGTTTCGGGGACGGCTCCTACGAGCAGTACTTC. Translated: CASSFGDGSYEQYF.